The subject of this entry is one TCR beta chain. Its antigen is currently not known. Base qualities are not provided; no much larger clone lies one nucleotide away. The protocol used for the library was the immunoSEQ multiplex PCR assay. In TCRdb, the immuneACCESS table is reduced to in-frame sequences with V and J assigned. These tables do not hold every clone; where another copy was compared, an unresolved V gene accounts for under half, and the others remain unexplained. Recorded for this sample are about 730,000 clones; 80% to 90% of them occurred a single time. The top ten clonotypes cover 0.0095% to 0.013% of the sample. This entry is derived from a study of shared T cell receptors in the human thymus (dated by TCRdb to 2020 to 2023). About the full investigation: The study examined how self-reactive, shared T-cell receptor alpha chains are generated in the human thymus.

CDR1 and CDR2 are drawn from the germline V gene: MGHRA, YSYEKL. Trimming takes 5 bases off V and 4 bases off J; junction bases not matched to a gene: 12. The CDR3, cysteine through phenylalanine, is 16 amino acids long. Only the CDR3 part of the read is kept: 48 bases, read in frame from the first base. A further study also used this sample, focusing on human thymus T cells. As the second publication notes: In Finland, the donors were immunologically healthy infants who were having open corrective cardiac surgery for congenital heart defects. Thymus tissue was obtained as surgical resects removed during corrective cardiac surgery. Usage of V and J gene segments appeared to be biased in both the thymic and the peripheral blood repertoires. Highly overlapping thymic TCR repertoires among unrelated individuals were reported in the related research. The study used 7 or 8 infant thymus samples plus four related peripheral blood samples to characterize TCR alpha and beta repertoires. The cohort included about 6 male and a couple of female infants, with donor ages spanning 7 to 244 days. Thymocytes were freed from the tissue by mechanical means and kept at -70 degrees C as pellets of roughly 10-32 million cells. Genomic DNA was extracted from frozen cell pellets with a QIAsymphony instrument. TCRB and TCRAD loci were amplified from a standardized quantity of quality-controlled genomic DNA using the immunoSEQ multiplex PCR assay. The amplicons spanned the V(D)J region and were long enough to cover the CDR3 and allow V and J genes to be identified. The commercial immunoSEQ service was used to sequence amplicons on an Illumina platform. Primer bias and sequencing errors were corrected using previously described methods, and TCRAD and TCRB definitions followed the IMGT database. Analysis of the repertoires was done with immunoSEQ Analyzer 3.0 and VDJTools and included basic statistics, V/J segment usage, diversity estimates, rarefaction and pairwise overlap. Diversity was estimated using the Chao1, ChaoE, Efron-Thisted, Shannon and inverse Simpson indices, and was also estimated on datasets down-sampled to the size of the smallest sample. Repertoire overlap used strict matching of CDR3 nucleotide sequence, V gene and J gene, with Jaccard-based multidimensional scaling clustering. On average, thymus samples yielded about 810,000 unique TCRB clonotypes, whereas blood samples yielded about 80,000.

Sequencing input: thymocytes. This sequence uses TRBV4-1 and TRBJ2-3; 7 of the junction bases match TRBD1. This clonotype was sampled from a girl under three years old with a congenital heart defect. Donor details come from another sample of the same person, matched by shared clones. The CDR3 protein sequence reads: CASSLLPRGWADTQYF. The nucleotide sequence is given as TGCGCCAGCAGCTTACTACCCAGGGGGTGGGCAGATACGCAGTATTTT.